This T cell receptor (beta chain) was documented in a study of T cell responses to AZD1222 COVID-19 vaccine. V lost 6 bases to trimming and J lost 4 bases, with 12 bases between them. The CDR3 is 13 residues long. Study-level findings and limits: White British donors predominated, females outnumbered males, and clonal diversity was possibly underestimated. Nearly half of spike-specific TCRs reportedly go after variant regions that carry no mutations.

As to this clone: Its specificity is not known.

Sequencing was performed with immunoSEQ multiplex PCR; in TCRdb, only in-frame clones are kept and a portion is missing. The sample has 130,000 or so clones, 90% to 95% seen once; the top ten hold around 0.85%. V is TRBV12-3 or TRBV12-4 and J is TRBJ1-1; no firm D call. This material consisted of peripheral blood, taken on day 0 of MenACWY control vaccination. This clonotype was obtained from an adult in good health. The CDR3 is CASRVTLFTEAFF. CDR3 bases: TGTGCCAGCAGGGTGACCCTATTCACTGAAGCTTTCTTT.